This record looks at one T cell receptor (beta chain) sequence and its context. Its antigen is as yet unknown. The data stem from a study of shared clonotypes between healthy human individuals. The study's findings and limits: The four-donor shared clonotypes exceeded non-shared clonotypes in generation probability, with non-shared ones scoring lower.

The material for each subset, its genomic DNA, was split evenly across several immunoSEQ plates. The input for sorted-subset replicate PCRs was approximately 200 ng DNA, tens of thousands of T cell genomes. Profiled with immunoSEQ multiplex PCR; TCRdb holds only in-frame clones, not every one. Found here are 100,000 or so clones, just over 65% of them singletons; the top ten hold approximately 25%. The CDR3 runs 13 residues. From germline, CDR1 is GTSNPN and CDR2 SVGIG (reference sequence). The clonotype comes from a woman aged 25 to 39 in good health. The sample consisted of memory CD8+ T cells sorted from blood. Subset of the sample: CD45RO+ cells pooled with CCR7-negative TemRA cells. The chain links TRBV30 to TRBJ2-5, with D unclear. The tail of the sequence fits TRBJ2-7 better, so the J call may be wrong. This CDR3 is CAWSVRRSYEQYF. The DNA for the CDR3 is TGTGCCTGGAGTGTAAGGCGGTCCTACGAGCAGTACTTC.